This TCR beta chain originates from a study of cytomegalovirus exposure and HLA in healthy donors. About this clone itself: Its antigen is currently unknown. The same CDR3 arises from other DNA sequences in this sample as well.

The study's findings and limits: A later analysis linked a missense variant in DCLRE1C to the trimming of TCR beta V and J genes.

The PCR contained 60 Vbeta and 13 Jbeta primers. Assay used: immunoSEQ multiplex PCR; TCRdb lists only in-frame clones, some missing. The table has 160,000 or so clones, approximately 80% seen once. This CDR3 is 14 amino acids long. The V end was cut by 0 bases, the J end by 4 bases, with 10 bases between. Germline V CDR1 and CDR2: SGHDT, YYEEEE. V usage is TRBV5-6 and J usage is TRBJ1-1, with D tentatively TRBD1 (6 bases). Sequencing was done on a sample of PBMCs. The sequence was obtained from a man in his forties in good health and CMV-seronegative. The CDR3, as DNA: TGTGCCAGCAGCTTGGGGCAGGGGACCACTGAAGCTTTCTTT. Translation gives CASSLGQGTTEAFF.